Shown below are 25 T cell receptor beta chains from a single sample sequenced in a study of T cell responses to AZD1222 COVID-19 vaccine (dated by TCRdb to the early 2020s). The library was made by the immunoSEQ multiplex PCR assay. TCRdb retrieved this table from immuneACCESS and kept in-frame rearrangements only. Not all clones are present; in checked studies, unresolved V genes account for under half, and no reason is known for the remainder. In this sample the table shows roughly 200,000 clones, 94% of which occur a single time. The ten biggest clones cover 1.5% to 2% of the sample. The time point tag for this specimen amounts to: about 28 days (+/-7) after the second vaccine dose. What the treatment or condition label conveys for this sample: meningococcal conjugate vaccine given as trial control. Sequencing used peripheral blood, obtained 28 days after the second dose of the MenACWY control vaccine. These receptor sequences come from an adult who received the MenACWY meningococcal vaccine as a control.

CDR3 sequence reads: CATSDSSEQFF. For the CDR3, the DNA is TGTGCCACCAGTGATTCGAGTGAGCAGTTCTTC. The gene calls are TRBV24-1 and TRBJ2-1; D uncertain. Germline V gene sequence: CDR1 KGHDR, CDR2 SFDVKD. The CDR3 has 11 residues. The germline V and J ends were trimmed by 2 bases and 9 bases, with 4 bases remaining between them.

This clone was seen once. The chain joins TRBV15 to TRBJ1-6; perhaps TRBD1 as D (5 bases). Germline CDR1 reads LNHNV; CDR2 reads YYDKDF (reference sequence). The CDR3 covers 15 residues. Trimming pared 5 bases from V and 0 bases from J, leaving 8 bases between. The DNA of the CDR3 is TGTGCCACCAGCGGGGGGAGCTCCTATAATTCACCCCTCCACTTT. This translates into CATSGGSSYNSPLHF.

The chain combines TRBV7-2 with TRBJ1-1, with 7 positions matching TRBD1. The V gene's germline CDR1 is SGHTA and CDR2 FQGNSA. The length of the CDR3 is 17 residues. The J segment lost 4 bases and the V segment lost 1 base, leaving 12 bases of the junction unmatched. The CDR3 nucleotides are TGTGCCAGCAGCTTAGAGGCCCTAGGGGGCACGATCACTGAAGCTTTCTTT. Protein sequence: CASSLEALGGTITEAFF.

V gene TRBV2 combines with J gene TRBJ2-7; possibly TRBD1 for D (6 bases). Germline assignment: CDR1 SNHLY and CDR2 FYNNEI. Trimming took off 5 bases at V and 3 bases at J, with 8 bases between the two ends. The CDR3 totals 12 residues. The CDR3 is CASSRDNYEQYF. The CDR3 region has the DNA TGTGCCAGCAGTCGGGACAACTACGAGCAGTACTTC.

The CDR3 is CASSERRTAWDEQYF. Written as DNA, the CDR3 is TGTGCCAGCAGTGAAAGGAGGACGGCTTGGGACGAGCAGTACTTC. This chain uses TRBV6-1 with TRBJ2-7, with D perhaps TRBD2 (5 bases). The germline CDR1 and CDR2 sequences are MNHNS and SASEGT. Trimming stripped 2 bases from V and 5 bases from J, with 16 bases between. This CDR3 has 15 residues.

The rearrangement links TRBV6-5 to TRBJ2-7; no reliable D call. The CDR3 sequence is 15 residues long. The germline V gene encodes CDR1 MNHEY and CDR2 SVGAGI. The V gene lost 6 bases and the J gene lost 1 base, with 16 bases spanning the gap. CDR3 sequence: CASSLDILPSYEQYF. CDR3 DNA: TGTGCCAGCAGCCTAGACATTTTACCTTCCTACGAGCAGTACTTC.

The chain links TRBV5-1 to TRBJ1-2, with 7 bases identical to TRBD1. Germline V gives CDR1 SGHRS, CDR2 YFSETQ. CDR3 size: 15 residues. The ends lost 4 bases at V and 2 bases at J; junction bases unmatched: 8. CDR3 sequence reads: CASSTLQGRNYGYTF. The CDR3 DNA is TGCGCCAGCAGCACATTACAGGGGCGAAACTATGGCTACACCTTC.

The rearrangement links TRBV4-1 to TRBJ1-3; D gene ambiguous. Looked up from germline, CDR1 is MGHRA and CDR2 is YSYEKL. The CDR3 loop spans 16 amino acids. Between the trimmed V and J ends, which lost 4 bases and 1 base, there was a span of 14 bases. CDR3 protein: CASSPLFLQSGNTIYF. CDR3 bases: TGCGCCAGCAGCCCACTTTTTTTACAGTCTGGAAACACCATATATTTT.

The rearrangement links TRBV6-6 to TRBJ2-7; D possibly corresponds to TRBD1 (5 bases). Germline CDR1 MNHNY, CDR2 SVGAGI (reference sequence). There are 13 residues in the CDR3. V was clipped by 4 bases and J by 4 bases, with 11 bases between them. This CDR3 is CASSLDILYEQYF. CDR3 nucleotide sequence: TGTGCCAGCAGTTTGGACATACTATACGAGCAGTACTTC.

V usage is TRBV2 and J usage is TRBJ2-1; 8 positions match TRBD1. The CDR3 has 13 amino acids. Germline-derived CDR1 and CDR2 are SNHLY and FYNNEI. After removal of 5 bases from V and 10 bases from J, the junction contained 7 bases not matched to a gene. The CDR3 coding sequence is TGTGCCAGCAGTAAGACAGGGGCAGGAGAGCAGTTCTTC. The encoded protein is CASSKTGAGEQFF.

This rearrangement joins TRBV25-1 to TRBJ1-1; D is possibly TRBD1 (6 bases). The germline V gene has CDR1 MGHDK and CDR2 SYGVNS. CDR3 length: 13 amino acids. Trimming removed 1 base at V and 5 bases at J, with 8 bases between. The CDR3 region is CASSESTGTEAFF. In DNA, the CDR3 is TGTGCCAGCAGTGAATCAACAGGGACTGAAGCTTTCTTT.

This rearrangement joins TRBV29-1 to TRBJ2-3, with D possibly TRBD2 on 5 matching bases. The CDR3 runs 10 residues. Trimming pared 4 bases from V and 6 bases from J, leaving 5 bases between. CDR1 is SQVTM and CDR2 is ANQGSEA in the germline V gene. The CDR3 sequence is CSVGEDTQYF. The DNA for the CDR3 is TGCAGCGTTGGGGAGGATACGCAGTATTTT.

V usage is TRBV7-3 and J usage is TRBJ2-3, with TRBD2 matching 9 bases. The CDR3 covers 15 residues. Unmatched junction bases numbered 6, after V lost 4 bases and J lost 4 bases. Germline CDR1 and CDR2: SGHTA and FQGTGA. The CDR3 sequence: CASSWGEREADTQYF. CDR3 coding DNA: TGTGCCAGCAGCTGGGGTGAGCGGGAGGCAGATACGCAGTATTTT. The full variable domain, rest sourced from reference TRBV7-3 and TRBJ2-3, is GAGVSQTPSNKVTEKGKYVELRCDPISGHTALYWYRQSLGQGPEFLIYFQGTGAADDSGLPNDRFFAVRPEGSVSTLKIQRTERGDSAVYLCASSWGEREADTQYFGPGTRLTVL.

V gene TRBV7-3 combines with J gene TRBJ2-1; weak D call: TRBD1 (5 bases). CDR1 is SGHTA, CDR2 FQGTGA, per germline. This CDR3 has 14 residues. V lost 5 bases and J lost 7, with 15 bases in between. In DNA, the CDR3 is TGTGCCAGCAGCCCCCTGGGGCATCTGAATGAGCAGTTCTTC. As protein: CASSPLGHLNEQFF. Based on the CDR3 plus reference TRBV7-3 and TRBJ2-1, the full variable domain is GAGVSQTPSNKVTEKGKYVELRCDPISGHTALYWYRQSLGQGPEFLIYFQGTGAADDSGLPNDRFFAVRPEGSVSTLKIQRTERGDSAVYLCASSPLGHLNEQFFGPGTRLTVL.

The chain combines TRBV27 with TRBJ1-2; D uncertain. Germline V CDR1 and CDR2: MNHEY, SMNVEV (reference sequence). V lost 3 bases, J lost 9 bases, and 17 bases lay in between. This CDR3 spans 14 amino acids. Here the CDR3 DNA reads TGTGCCAGCAGTTTCCGAGGGCCCCCCCATCGCTACACCTTC. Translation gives CASSFRGPPHRYTF.

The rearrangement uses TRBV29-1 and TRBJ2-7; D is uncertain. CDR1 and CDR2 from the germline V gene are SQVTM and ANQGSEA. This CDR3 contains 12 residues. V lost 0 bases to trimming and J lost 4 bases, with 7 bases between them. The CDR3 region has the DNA TGCAGCGTTGAAGACAGGCAGTACGAGCAGTACTTC. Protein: CSVEDRQYEQYF.

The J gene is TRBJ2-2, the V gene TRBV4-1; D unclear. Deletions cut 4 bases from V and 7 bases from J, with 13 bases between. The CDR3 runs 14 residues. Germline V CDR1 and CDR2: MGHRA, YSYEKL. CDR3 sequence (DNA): TGCGCCAGCAGCCCCCGGGCCCTCGGCGGGGAGCTGTTTTTT. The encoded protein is CASSPRALGGELFF.

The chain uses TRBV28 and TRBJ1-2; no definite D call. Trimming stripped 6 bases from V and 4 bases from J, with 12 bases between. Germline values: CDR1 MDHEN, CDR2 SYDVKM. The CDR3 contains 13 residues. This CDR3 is CASSSDQSYGYTF. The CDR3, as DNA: TGTGCCAGCAGCTCGGACCAAAGCTATGGCTACACCTTC.

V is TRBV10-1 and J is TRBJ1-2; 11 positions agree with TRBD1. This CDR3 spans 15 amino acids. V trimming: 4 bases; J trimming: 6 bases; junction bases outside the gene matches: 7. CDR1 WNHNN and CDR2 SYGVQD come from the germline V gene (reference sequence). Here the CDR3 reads CASSGFPGQGDGYTF. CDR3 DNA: TGCGCCAGCAGTGGCTTTCCGGGACAGGGGGATGGCTACACCTTC.

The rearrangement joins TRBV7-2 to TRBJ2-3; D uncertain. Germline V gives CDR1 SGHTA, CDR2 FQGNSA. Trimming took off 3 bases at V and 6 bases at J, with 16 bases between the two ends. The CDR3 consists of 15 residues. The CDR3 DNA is TGTGCCAGCAGCTTCGGTAGCAGACACCACGATACGCAGTATTTT. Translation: CASSFGSRHHDTQYF. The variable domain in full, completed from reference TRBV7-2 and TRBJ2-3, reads GAGVSQSPSNKVTEKGKDVELRCDPISGHTALYWYRQSLGQGLEFLIYFQGNSAPDKSGLPSDRFSAERTGGSVSTLTIQRTQQEDSAVYLCASSFGSRHHDTQYFGPGTRLTVL.

The CDR3 region has the DNA TGTGCCAGCAGCGTAGCGCTAGCGGGGGGGCTAAATGAGCAGTTCTTC. Residues: CASSVALAGGLNEQFF. This chain uses TRBV9 with TRBJ2-1, with TRBD2 identical over 12 bases. V trimming: 0 bases; J trimming: 7 bases; junction bases outside the gene matches: 5. The CDR3 consists of 16 residues. Germline V lookup: CDR1 SGDLS, CDR2 YYNGEE. Using reference TRBV9 and TRBJ2-1 for the parts outside the CDR3, the full variable domain is DSGVTQTPKHLITATGQRVTLRCSPRSGDLSVYWYQQSLDQGLQFLIQYYNGEERAKGNILERFSAQQFPDLHSELNLSSLELGDSALYFCASSVALAGGLNEQFFGPGTRLTVL.

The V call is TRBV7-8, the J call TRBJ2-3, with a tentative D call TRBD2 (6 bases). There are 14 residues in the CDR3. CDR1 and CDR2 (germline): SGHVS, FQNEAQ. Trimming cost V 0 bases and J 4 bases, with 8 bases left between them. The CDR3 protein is CASSLAWGADTQYF. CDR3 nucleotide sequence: TGTGCCAGCAGCTTAGCATGGGGGGCAGATACGCAGTATTTT.

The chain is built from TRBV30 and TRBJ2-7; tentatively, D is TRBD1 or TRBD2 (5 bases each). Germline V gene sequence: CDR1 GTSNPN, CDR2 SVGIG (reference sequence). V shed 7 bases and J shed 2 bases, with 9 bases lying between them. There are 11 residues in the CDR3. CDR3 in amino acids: CASGTTYEQYF. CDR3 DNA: TGTGCCTCTGGGACCACCTACGAGCAGTACTTC. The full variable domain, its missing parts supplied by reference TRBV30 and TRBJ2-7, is SQTIHQWPATLVQPVGSPLSLECTVEGTSNPNLYWYRQAAGRGLQLLFYSVGIGQISSEVPQNLSASRPQDRQFILSSKKLLLSDSGFYLCASGTTYEQYFGPGTRLTVT.

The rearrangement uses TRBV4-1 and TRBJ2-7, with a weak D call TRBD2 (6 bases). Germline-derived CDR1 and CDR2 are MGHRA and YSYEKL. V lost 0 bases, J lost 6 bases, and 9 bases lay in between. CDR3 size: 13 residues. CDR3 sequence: CASSQEWRGEQYF. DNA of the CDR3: TGCGCCAGCAGCCAAGAATGGAGGGGCGAGCAGTACTTC.

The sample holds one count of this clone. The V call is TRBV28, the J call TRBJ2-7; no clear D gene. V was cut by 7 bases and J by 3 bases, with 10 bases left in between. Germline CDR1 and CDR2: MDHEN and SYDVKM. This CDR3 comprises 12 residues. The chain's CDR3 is CASTGTVYEQYF. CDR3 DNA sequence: TGTGCCAGCACCGGAACAGTCTACGAGCAGTACTTC. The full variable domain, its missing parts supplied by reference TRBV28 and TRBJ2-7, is DVKVTQSSRYLVKRTGEKVFLECVQDMDHENMFWYRQDPGLGLRLIYFSYDVKMKEKGDIPEGYSVSREKKERFSLILESASTNQTSMYLCASTGTVYEQYFGPGTRLTVT.